Listed below are T cell receptor beta chains from one sample, sequenced in a study of blood T cell repertoires in COVID-19. Clones were sequenced by immunoSEQ multiplex PCR, and TCRdb holds only the in-frame ones, with some missing. The data contain fewer than 85,000 clones, about four fifths of them singletons. The sequenced sample was peripheral blood. The receptor source for this set is a woman aged 55 to 70 with acute or convalescent COVID-19. Each CDR3 is given without its conserved first and last residue. The D gene is left open where the match is weak. Clone size is given for some rows only: seen once, a few or many times, or a class if the clone is expanded.

d_call v_call clone_size cdr3_aa
. TRBV12-3/TRBV12-4 . ASSSSSGDGYT
TRBD2 TRBV4-1 . ASSQAPLAGYGDGELF
TRBD2 TRBV7-3 . ASSLALAGANEQF
. TRBV5-1 once ASNEGQNMNTEAF
TRBD1 TRBV5-4 . ASSTGQAYGYT
TRBD1 TRBV19 . ASRGTEGEKLF
. TRBV5-6 . ASSLAPTSNYGYT
. TRBV2 . ASIRQDAYQETQY
. TRBV2 . ASRTSYAGNEQF
. TRBV7-6 . ASSLGPGDTQY
TRBD1 TRBV6-5 once ASSSGGTPYNEQF
TRBD2 TRBV7-8 . ASSPRLAVRTDTQY
TRBD1 TRBV29-1 . SGYTGGNTEAF
. TRBV6-4 . ASRPEEDAGELF
TRBD2 TRBV29-1 . SVGLAGLGDQY
TRBD1 TRBV28 . ASRDRANYGYT
. TRBV19 few ASSRFMGAGVNTEAF
. TRBV3-1/TRBV3-2 few ASSQTWRSRGTYEQY
. TRBV2 . ASSTSTTGHSGNTIY
. TRBV7-3 . ASSLGVPQPGDHRHGNQPQH
. TRBV20-1 . SAPREGSYT
. TRBV28 . ASSPRDTRYSNQPQH
TRBD1 TRBV2 . ASSAWDRGHVWGYT
. TRBV5-1 few ASSLTVSNSPLH
TRBD2 TRBV19 . ASSRRLAGGSDTQY
TRBD1 TRBV10-2 . ASRTQGMGNIQY
TRBD1 TRBV2 . ASSIGQGTTYEQY
. TRBV5-1 . ASSLTGKTSSYEQY
. TRBV29-1 . SVTGSYGYT
TRBD1 TRBV14 once ASSRMTGGLGYT
. TRBV30 once AWRSGRKNTEAF
TRBD1 TRBV5-1 . ASSFGTGSYGYT
. TRBV6-2/TRBV6-3 . ASSSQGNFAGYT
TRBD1 TRBV5-1 . ASSPTGPYNEQF
TRBD1 TRBV30 . AWSAGRGNQPQH
. TRBV29-1 . SVEVVYRSSYGYT
TRBD2 TRBV7-3 few ASSLISGSQDEQF
. TRBV6-5 . ACHRDSRYGYT
. TRBV28 . ASSLRGPPYEQY
TRBD1 TRBV4-1 . ASSQTGGVFLDTQY
TRBD1 TRBV5-4 . ASSGSTGSYGYT
. TRBV20-1 few SARPLAEQF
. TRBV6-5 once ASSSRGYEQY